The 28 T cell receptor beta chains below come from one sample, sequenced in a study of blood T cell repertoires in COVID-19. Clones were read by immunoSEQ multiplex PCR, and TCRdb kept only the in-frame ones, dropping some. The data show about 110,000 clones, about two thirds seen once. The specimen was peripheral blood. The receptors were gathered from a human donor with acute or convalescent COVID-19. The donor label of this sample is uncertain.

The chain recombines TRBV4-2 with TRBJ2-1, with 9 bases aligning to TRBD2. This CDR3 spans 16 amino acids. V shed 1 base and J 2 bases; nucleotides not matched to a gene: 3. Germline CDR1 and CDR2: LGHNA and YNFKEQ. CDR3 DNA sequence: TGTGCCAGCAGCCAAGCCGAGCGGGGGGCCTACAATGAGCAGTTCTTC. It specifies CASSQAERGAYNEQFF.

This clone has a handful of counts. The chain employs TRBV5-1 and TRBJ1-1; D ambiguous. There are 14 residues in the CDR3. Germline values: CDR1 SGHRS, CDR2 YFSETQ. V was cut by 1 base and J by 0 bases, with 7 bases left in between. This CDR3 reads CASSLRYMNTEAFF. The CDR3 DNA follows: TGCGCCAGCAGCTTGCGATACATGAACACTGAAGCTTTCTTT.

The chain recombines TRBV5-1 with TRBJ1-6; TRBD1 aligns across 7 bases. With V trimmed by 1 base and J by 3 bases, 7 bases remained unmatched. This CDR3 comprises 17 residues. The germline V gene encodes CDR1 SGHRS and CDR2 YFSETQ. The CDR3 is CASSLLGGQNYNSPLHF. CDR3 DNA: TGCGCCAGCAGCTTGTTAGGGGGACAGAACTATAATTCACCCCTCCACTTT. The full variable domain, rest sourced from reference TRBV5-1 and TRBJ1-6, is KAGVTQTPRYLIKTRGQQVTLSCSPISGHRSVSWYQQTPGQGLQFLFEYFSETQRNKGNFPGRFSGRQFSNSRSEMNVSTLELGDSALYLCASSLLGGQNYNSPLHFGNGTRLTVT.

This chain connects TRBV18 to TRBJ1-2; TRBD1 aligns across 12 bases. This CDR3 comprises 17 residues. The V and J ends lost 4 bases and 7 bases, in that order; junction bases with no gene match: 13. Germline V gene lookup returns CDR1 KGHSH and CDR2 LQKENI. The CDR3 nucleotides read TGTGCCAGCTCACGATATAACGAGGGACAGGGGGCAATTGGCTACACCTTC. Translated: CASSRYNEGQGAIGYTF.

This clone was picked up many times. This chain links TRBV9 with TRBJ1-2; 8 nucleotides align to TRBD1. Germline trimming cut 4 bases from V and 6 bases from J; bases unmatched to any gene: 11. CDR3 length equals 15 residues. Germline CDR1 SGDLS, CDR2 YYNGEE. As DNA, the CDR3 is TGTGCCAGCAGCCTCAAGGACAGGGCCAGAGATGGCTACACCTTC. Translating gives CASSLKDRARDGYTF.

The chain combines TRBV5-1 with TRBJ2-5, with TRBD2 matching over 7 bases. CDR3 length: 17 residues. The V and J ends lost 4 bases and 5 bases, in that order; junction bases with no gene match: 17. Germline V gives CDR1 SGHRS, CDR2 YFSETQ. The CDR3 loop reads CASSPGRLAGERETQYF. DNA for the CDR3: TGCGCCAGCAGCCCCGGGAGACTAGCTGGGGAAAGGGAGACCCAGTACTTC.

The CDR3 sequence is CACFPGNTIYF. CDR3 coding DNA: TGTGCCTGCTTTCCTGGAAACACCATATATTTT. The V call is TRBV30, the J call TRBJ1-3; D not certain. Trimming stripped 6 bases from V and 2 bases from J, with 5 bases between. The CDR3 extends over 11 amino acids. In germline, CDR1 is GTSNPN, CDR2 SVGIG (reference sequence).

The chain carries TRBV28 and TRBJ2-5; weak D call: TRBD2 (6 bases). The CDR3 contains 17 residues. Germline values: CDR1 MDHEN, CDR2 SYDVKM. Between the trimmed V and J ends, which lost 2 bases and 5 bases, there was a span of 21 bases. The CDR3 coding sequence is TGTGCCAGCAGTTTAAACGCTGCGGGACCCCCCGGGGAGACCCAGTACTTC. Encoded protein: CASSLNAAGPPGETQYF.

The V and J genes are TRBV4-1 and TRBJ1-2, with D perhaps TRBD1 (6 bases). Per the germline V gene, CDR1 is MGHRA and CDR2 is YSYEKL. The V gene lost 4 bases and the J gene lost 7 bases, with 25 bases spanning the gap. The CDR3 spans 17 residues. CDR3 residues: CASSREGLTGTRGGYTF. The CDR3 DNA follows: TGCGCCAGCAGCCGAGAAGGTCTCACCGGGACACGCGGTGGCTACACCTTC.

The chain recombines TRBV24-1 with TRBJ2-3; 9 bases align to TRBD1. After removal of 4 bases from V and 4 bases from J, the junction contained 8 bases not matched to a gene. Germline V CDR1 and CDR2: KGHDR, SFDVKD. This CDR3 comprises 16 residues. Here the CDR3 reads CATSDGPGQGSDTQYF. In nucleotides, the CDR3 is TGTGCCACCAGTGACGGACCGGGACAGGGATCAGATACGCAGTATTTT.

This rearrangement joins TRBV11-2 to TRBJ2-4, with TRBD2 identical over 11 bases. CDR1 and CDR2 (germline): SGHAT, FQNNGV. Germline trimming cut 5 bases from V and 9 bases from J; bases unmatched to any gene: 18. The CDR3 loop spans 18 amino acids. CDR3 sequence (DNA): TGTGCCAGCAGCAAGGGGGTGACTAGCGGGGCCTCTCTGAGCATTCAGTACTTC. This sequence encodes CASSKGVTSGASLSIQYF.

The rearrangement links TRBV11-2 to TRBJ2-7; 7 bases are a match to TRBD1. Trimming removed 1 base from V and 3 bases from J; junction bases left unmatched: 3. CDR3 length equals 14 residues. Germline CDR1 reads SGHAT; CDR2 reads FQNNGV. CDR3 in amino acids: CASSLGTGIYEQYV. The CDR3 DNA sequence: TGTGCCAGCAGCTTAGGGACAGGAATCTACGAGCAGTACGTC.

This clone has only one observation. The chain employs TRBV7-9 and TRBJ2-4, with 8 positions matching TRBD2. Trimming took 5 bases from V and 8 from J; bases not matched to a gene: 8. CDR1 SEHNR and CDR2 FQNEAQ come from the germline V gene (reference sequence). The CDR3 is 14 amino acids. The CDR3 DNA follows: TGTGCCAGCAGCACCCCGGGAGGGAGGGACATTCAGTACTTC. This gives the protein CASSTPGGRDIQYF.

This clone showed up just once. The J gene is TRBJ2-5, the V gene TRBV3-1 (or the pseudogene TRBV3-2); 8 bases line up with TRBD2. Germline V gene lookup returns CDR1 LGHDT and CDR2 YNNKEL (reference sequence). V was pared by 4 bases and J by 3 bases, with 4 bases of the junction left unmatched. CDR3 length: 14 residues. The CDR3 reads CASSLWRGEETQYF. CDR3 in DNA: TGTGCCAGCAGCCTCTGGCGGGGGGAAGAGACCCAGTACTTC.

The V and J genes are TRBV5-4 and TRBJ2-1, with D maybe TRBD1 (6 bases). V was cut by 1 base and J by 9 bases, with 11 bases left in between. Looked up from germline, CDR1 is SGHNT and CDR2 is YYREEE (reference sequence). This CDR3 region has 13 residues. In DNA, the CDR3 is TGTGCCAGCAGCTTGTTTACAGGGAGTGAGCAGTTCTTC. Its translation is CASSLFTGSEQFF.

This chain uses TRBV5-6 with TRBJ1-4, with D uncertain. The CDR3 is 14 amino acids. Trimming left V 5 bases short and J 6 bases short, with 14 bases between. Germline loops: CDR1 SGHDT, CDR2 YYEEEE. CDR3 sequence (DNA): TGTGCCAGCAGTCTATCGGAGACTTATGAAAAACTGTTTTTT. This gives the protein CASSLSETYEKLFF.

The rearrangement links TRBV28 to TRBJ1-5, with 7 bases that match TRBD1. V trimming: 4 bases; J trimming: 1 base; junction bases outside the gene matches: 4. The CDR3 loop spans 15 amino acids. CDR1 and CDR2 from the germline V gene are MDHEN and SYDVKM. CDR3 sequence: CASSSQGLSNQPQHF. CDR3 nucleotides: TGTGCCAGCAGTTCACAGGGGTTAAGCAATCAGCCCCAGCATTTT. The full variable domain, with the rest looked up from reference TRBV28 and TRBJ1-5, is DVKVTQSSRYLVKRTGEKVFLECVQDMDHENMFWYRQDPGLGLRLIYFSYDVKMKEKGDIPEGYSVSREKKERFSLILESASTNQTSMYLCASSSQGLSNQPQHFGDGTRLSIL.

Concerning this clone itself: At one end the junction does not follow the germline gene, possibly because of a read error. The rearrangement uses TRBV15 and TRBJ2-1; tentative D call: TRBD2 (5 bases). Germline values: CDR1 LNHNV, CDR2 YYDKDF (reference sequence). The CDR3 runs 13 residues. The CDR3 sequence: CATSRDYLNEQFF. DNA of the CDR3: TGTGCCACCAGCCGAGACTACTTGAATGAGCAGTTCTTC.

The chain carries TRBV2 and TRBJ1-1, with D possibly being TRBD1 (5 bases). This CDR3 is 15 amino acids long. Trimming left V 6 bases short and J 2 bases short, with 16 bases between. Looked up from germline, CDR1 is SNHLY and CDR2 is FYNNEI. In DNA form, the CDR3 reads TGTGCCAGCAGAGCCTATACAGGTCTTAACACTGAAGCTTTCTTT. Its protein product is CASRAYTGLNTEAFF.

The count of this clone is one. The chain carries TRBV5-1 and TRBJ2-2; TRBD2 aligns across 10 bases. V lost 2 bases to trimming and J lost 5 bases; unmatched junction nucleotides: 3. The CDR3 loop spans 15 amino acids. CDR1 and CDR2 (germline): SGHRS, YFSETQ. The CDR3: CASSLPSGGTGELFF. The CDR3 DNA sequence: TGCGCCAGCAGCTTACCTAGCGGGGGAACCGGGGAGCTGTTTTTT.

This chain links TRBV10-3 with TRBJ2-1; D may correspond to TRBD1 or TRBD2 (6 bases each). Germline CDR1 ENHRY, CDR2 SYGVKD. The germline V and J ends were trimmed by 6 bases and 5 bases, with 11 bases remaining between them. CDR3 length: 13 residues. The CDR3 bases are TGTGCCATCAGCGAGGAGGGGGACAATGAGCAGTTCTTC. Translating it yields CAISEEGDNEQFF.

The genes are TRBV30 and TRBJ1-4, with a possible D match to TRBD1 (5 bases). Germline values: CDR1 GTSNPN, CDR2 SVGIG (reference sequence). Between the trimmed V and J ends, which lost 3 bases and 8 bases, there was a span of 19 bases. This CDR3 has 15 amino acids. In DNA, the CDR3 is TGTGCCTGGAGAGCCGCAGGGTTAAATCGGGAAAAACTGTTTTTT. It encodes CAWRAAGLNREKLFF.

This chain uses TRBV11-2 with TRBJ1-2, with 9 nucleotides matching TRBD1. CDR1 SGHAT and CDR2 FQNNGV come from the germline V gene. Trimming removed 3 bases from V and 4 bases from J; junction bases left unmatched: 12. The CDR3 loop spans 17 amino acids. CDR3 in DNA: TGTGCCAGCAGCTTCCCTCCCAACAGGGGGCAGGGCTATGGCTACACCTTC. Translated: CASSFPPNRGQGYGYTF.

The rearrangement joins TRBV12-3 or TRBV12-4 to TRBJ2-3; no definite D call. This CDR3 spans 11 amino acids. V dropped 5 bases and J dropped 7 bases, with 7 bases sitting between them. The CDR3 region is CASSNGYTQYF. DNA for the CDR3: TGTGCCAGCAGTAACGGTTATACGCAGTATTTT.

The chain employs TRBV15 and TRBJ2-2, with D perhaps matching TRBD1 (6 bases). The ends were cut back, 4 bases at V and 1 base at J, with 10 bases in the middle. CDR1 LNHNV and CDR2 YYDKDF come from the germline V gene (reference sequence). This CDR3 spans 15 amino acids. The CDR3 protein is CATSTGTQNTGELFF. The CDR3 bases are TGTGCCACCAGCACAGGGACACAGAACACCGGGGAGCTGTTTTTT.

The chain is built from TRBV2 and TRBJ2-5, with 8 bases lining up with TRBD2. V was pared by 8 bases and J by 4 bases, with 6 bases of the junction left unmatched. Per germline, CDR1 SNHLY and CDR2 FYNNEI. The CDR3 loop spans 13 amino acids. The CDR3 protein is CASSSGGAETQYF. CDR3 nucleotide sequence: TGTGCCAGCTCCTCCGGGGGGGCAGAGACCCAGTACTTC.

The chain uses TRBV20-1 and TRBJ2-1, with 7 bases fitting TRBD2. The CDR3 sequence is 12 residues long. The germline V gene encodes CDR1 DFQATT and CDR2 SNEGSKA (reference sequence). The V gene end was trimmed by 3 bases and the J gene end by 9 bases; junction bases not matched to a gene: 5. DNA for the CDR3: TGCAGTGCTAGTTGGGGGGGAGGTGAGCAGTTCTTC. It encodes CSASWGGGEQFF.

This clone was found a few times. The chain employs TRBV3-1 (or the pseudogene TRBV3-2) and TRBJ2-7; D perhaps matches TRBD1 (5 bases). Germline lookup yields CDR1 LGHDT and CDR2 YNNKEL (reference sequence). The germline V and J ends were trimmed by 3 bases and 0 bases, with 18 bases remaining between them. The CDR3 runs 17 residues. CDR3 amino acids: CASSHFALRTFSYEQYF. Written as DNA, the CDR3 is TGTGCCAGCAGCCATTTTGCCCTCAGGACATTCTCCTACGAGCAGTACTTC.